This T cell receptor (beta chain) was profiled in a study of T-cell memory formation after mild COVID-19. MiXCR, applied by TCRdb to the 5' RACE reads, yields one record per CDR3 protein. The sample has around 300,000 distinct CDR3 sequences, approximately 19% seen once. Study results and caveats: CD8+ contracting clones occupied EMRA, while CD4+ ones occupied mainly CM and EM. Later expanders leaned CD4+, whereas day 15 to 85 contracting clones were balanced CD4/CD8. A subset of responding clones appeared in pre-infection memory, suggesting cross-reactive memory joined.

Concerning this clonotype itself: Its antigen is as yet unknown.

CDR1 and CDR2 from the germline V gene are MNHEY and SVGAGI. The V gene lost 6 bases and the J gene lost 7 bases, with 18 bases spanning the gap. The CDR3 runs to 14 residues. The chain combines TRBV6-5 with TRBJ1-2; a possible D gene is TRBD1 (6 bases). This sequence was found in a man aged 18 to 29 who had mild COVID-19 (a few samples of this study predate the infection). Cell type and time point are not known. The sequenced material came from PBMCs or a T cell subset sorted from them (not recorded which). CDR3 loop: CASRTTKTGVGYTF. CDR3 in DNA: TGTGCCAGCAGAACCACGAAGACAGGTGTTGGCTACACCTTC.